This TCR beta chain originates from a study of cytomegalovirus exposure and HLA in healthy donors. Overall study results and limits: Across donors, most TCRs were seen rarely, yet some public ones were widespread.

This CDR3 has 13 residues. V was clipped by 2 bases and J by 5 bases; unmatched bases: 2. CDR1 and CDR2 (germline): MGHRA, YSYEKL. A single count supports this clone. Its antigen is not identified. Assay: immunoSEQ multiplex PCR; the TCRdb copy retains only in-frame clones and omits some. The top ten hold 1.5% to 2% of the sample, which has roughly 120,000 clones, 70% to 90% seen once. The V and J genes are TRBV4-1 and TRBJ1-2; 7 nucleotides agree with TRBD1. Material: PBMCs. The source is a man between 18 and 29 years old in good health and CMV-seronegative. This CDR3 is CASSQPQGYGYTF. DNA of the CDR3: TGCGCCAGCAGCCAACCACAGGGGTATGGCTACACCTTC.